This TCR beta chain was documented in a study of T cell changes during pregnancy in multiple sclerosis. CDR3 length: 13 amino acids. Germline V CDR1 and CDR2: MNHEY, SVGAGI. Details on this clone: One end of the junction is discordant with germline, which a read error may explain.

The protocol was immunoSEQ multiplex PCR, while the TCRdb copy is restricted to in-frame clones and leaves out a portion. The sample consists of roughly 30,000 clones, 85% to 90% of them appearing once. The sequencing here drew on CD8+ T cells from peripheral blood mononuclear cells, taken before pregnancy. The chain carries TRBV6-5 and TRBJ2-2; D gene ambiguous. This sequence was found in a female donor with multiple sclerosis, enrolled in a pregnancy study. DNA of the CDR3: TGTGCCAGCTTCACATCGGAGTCCGGAGAGCTGTTTTTT. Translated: CASFTSESGELFF.